Below, one TCR beta chain is given with its context. No cognate antigen has been identified for it. Base-call qualities are not available, and no considerably larger clone is one nucleotide away. The data originate from a study of T cell repertoires in cytomegalovirus infection (dated 2019 in TCRdb). Broadly, across the study: Recently identified HLA-C-restricted CMV epitopes, whose presentation resists viral immunomodulation, were targeted by peptide stimulations together with well-studied HLA-B-restricted epitopes. Because public TCR beta signatures pointed to carriage of CMV infection together with the matching HLA type, the HLA type of each donor mattered for the analysis. What the work shows at the level of the full study, not this receptor alone: In the ex vivo response, HLA-C-restricted CMV-specific TCR beta clonotypes were dominant, and in two of eight donors the single most frequent clonotype came from this HLA-C-restricted group. In both this cohort and an independent approximately 350-donor cohort, the cumulative frequency of public TCR beta family members distinguished carriers of CMV infection plus the relevant HLA type.

The instrument given in TCRdb is Illumina HiSeq 1500. TCRdb reanalyzed the raw reads on its own, using fastp at Q25 for trimming and MiXCR for clone calling, and kept in-frame beta chains. Every entry covers one CDR3 protein and lists the most common genes and DNA from its rows. The sample table records approximately 81,000 distinct CDR3 sequences; more than 20% of these occur just once. The top ten clones comprise roughly 50% of the sample. Explained via the paper, the treatment or condition label denotes: in vitro stimulation with specific CMV peptide epitopes to enrich CMV-specific T cells. This TCR was sampled from a human donor in good health (CMV status not recorded). Some clones in this sample may be carry-over from other donors' samples. Sequences were derived from CD8+ T cells from cultured PBMCs, sampled from culture after CMV antigen stimulation.

This receptor carries the CDR3 CSVEEKGQGSVEQYF. The nucleotide sequence is given as TGCAGCGTTGAAGAAAAGGGACAGGGGTCGGTCGAGCAGTACTTC. The V and J segments used are TRBV29-1 and TRBJ2-7; 10 bases in the middle match TRBD1. Clipping removes 0 bases from V and 6 bases from J, with 8 as the unmatched junction base count. CDR1 and CDR2, per the germline V gene, are SQVTM and ANQGSEA. The CDR3 sequence holds 15 residues, the cysteine and phenylalanine included. CDR3 DNA only is kept here, 45 bases in frame from base 1.